This TCR beta chain is drawn from a study of shared clonotypes between healthy human individuals. This CDR3 contains 15 residues. Germline V gives CDR1 SGHKS, CDR2 YYEKEE (reference sequence). V gave up 2 bases and J gave up 0 bases, with 12 bases separating them. Measured with immunoSEQ multiplex PCR; TCRdb has only the in-frame clones, and not every one. The sample lists 2,500,000 or so clones; 90% to 95% were seen once. The sample taken for sequencing was naive CD4+ T cells from PBMCs. Noted subset: CD45RA+ positively selected. V is TRBV5-5 and J is TRBJ2-7; TRBD1 is a possible D gene (6 bases). This clonotype was obtained from a man aged 18-30 years in good health. Some clones in this sample may be carry-over from other donors' samples. The CDR3 DNA reads TGTGCCAGCAGCTTACAGGGATCTAGCTCCTACGAGCAGTACTTC. Protein sequence: CASSLQGSSSYEQYF.